Shown below are 25 T cell receptor beta chains from a single sample sequenced in a study of shared clonotypes between healthy human individuals. Generated by immunoSEQ multiplex PCR, the TCRdb table keeps only in-frame clones and is missing some. The data hold over a million clones, with about four fifths observed a single time. The sample comprised memory CD4+ T cells from PBMCs. Sample subset: CD45RA-negative fraction. The receptor source for this set is a man between 18 and 35 years old in good health. Some clones in this sample may be carry-over from other donors' samples.

A note on this clone: The same CDR3 can be traced to other DNA sequences in this sample. The chain links TRBV11-3 to TRBJ2-3; tentative D call: TRBD1 (6 bases). Germline V gene sequence: CDR1 SGHNT, CDR2 YENEEA. V gave up 0 bases and J gave up 2 bases, with 9 bases separating them. The CDR3 is 15 amino acids. The CDR3 DNA reads TGTGCCAGCAGCTTAGATGGACAGTCCACAGATACGCAGTATTTT. It translates to CASSLDGQSTDTQYF.

This rearrangement joins TRBV27 to TRBJ2-7, with TRBD1 matching over 8 bases. Germline-derived CDR1 and CDR2 are MNHEY and SMNVEV (reference sequence). V trimming: 5 bases; J trimming: 3 bases; junction bases outside the gene matches: 9. This CDR3 spans 15 amino acids. CDR3 region: CASSPIRDRFYEQYF. The CDR3 DNA reads TGTGCCAGCAGTCCGATCCGGGACAGGTTCTACGAGCAGTACTTC.

The V and J genes are TRBV30 and TRBJ2-5; 8 bases are a match to TRBD1. Germline CDR1 reads GTSNPN; CDR2 reads SVGIG (reference sequence). The CDR3 runs 13 residues. V was pared by 5 bases and J by 3 bases, with 5 bases of the junction left unmatched. DNA of the CDR3: TGTGCCTGGTCTCGGACAGGGAAAGAGACCCAGTACTTC. Protein product: CAWSRTGKETQYF.

The CDR3: CSVSWAYEQYF. The DNA of the CDR3 is TGCAGCGTTTCGTGGGCCTACGAGCAGTACTTC. The rearrangement uses TRBV29-1 and TRBJ2-7, with D unresolved. Per the germline V gene, CDR1 is SQVTM and CDR2 is ANQGSEA. V was pared by 5 bases and J by 2 bases, with 7 bases between. The CDR3 has 11 residues.

The chain couples TRBV11-2 to TRBJ1-1; D is unclear. V gave up 5 bases and J gave up 2 bases, with 18 bases separating them. The CDR3 is 16 amino acids. Germline CDR1 and CDR2: SGHAT and FQNNGV. The CDR3 is CASSHSRGVFNTEAFF. In nucleotides, the CDR3 is TGTGCCAGCAGCCATTCCCGGGGAGTCTTTAACACTGAAGCTTTCTTT.

The chain carries TRBV28 and TRBJ1-1; D not certain. The V gene's germline CDR1 is MDHEN and CDR2 SYDVKM. Trimming pared 5 bases from V and 3 bases from J, leaving 19 bases between. This CDR3 contains 16 residues. DNA for the CDR3: TGTGCCAGCAGTAGCCGAAGGGTTAGGTTGGACACTGAAGCTTTCTTT. This encodes CASSSRRVRLDTEAFF.

A note on this clone: Other DNA sequences in the sample encode the same CDR3. This chain joins TRBV18 and TRBJ2-3; TRBD2 aligns across 8 bases. CDR1 and CDR2 (germline): KGHSH, LQKENI. The J segment lost 3 bases and the V segment lost 2 bases, leaving 1 base of the junction unmatched. The CDR3 extends over 14 amino acids. The CDR3 sequence is CASSPAGGTDTQYF. The CDR3, as DNA: TGTGCCAGCTCACCAGCGGGGGGTACAGATACGCAGTATTTT.

V gene TRBV4-1 combines with J gene TRBJ1-2; D is unclear. Germline CDR1 is MGHRA and CDR2 is YSYEKL. Trimming left V 4 bases short and J 5 bases short, with 17 bases between. The length of the CDR3 is 15 residues. CDR3 coding DNA: TGCGCCAGCAGCCCGGAGAAATTTCCGCAATATGGCTACACCTTC. Translating gives CASSPEKFPQYGYTF.

The rearrangement uses TRBV19 and TRBJ2-2, with D possibly matching TRBD2 (5 bases). Germline V lookup: CDR1 LNHDA, CDR2 SQIVND (reference sequence). Trimming pared 4 bases from V and 8 bases from J, leaving 17 bases between. CDR3 length: 15 amino acids. This chain's CDR3 is CASSTDGGTGGELFF. CDR3 nucleotides: TGTGCCAGTAGTACCGACGGAGGAACTGGTGGGGAGCTGTTTTTT.

This clone was seen more than once but under ten times. CDR3 coding DNA: TGCAGCGTTTCCCAAGCGGGGGATCCCGCCAAAAACATTCAGTACTTC. This translates into CSVSQAGDPAKNIQYF. The chain is built from TRBV29-1 and TRBJ2-4; 8 nucleotides line up with TRBD2. Germline CDR1 and CDR2: SQVTM and ANQGSEA. The CDR3 loop spans 16 amino acids. The junction had 10 bases not matched to a gene; V was cut back by 5 bases and J by 1 base.

This chain joins TRBV18 and TRBJ2-3; 9 positions agree with TRBD1. CDR1 and CDR2 (germline): KGHSH, LQKENI. Trimming took 3 bases from V and 2 from J; bases not matched to a gene: 3. The CDR3 extends over 15 amino acids. The CDR3 DNA follows: TGTGCCAGCTCACCCGGGACAGGGAACACAGATACGCAGTATTTT. Amino acids: CASSPGTGNTDTQYF. The full variable domain, in which reference TRBV18 and TRBJ2-3 provide the parts outside the CDR3, is NAGVMQNPRHLVRRRGQEARLRCSPMKGHSHVYWYRQLPEEGLKFMVYLQKENIIDESGMPKERFSAEFPKEGPSILRIQQVVRGDSAAYFCASSPGTGNTDTQYFGPGTRLTVL.

The J gene is TRBJ1-6, the V gene TRBV30; no clear D. The CDR3 covers 16 residues. V was trimmed by 2 bases and J by 6 bases, leaving 17 bases between them. Germline CDR1 is GTSNPN and CDR2 is SVGIG (reference sequence). This CDR3 reads CAWSIMGNQRNSPLHF. The DNA for the CDR3 is TGTGCCTGGAGTATAATGGGGAATCAGCGTAATTCACCCCTCCACTTT.

This chain connects TRBV14 to TRBJ1-4, with a possible D match to TRBD1 (5 bases). Per the germline V gene, CDR1 is SGHDN and CDR2 is FVKESK. This CDR3 comprises 16 residues. Trimming cost V 2 bases and J 7 bases, with 17 bases left between them. CDR3 DNA sequence: TGTGCCAGCAGCCAATACCACGGGACCGAGAGTGAAAAACTGTTTTTT. It yields the protein CASSQYHGTESEKLFF.

The chain joins TRBV23-1 to TRBJ2-6; D uncertain. TRBV23-1 is identified as an open reading frame with a role that is uncertain. V was clipped by 4 bases and J by 0 bases, with 10 bases between them. CDR3 length equals 16 residues. CDR3 region: CASSPGLGSGANVLTF. In nucleotides, the CDR3 is TGCGCCAGCAGTCCGGGCCTAGGCTCTGGGGCCAACGTCCTGACTTTC.

This chain joins TRBV5-6 and TRBJ2-5; 8 bases match TRBD1. Trimming removed 1 base from V and 1 base from J; junction bases left unmatched: 3. CDR3 length equals 15 residues. The germline V gene has CDR1 SGHDT and CDR2 YYEEEE. DNA for the CDR3: TGTGCCAGCAGCTTGAACAGGGGGTCCCAAGAGACCCAGTACTTC. Amino acids: CASSLNRGSQETQYF.

The chain combines TRBV28 with TRBJ2-1, with 7 bases lining up with TRBD2. Germline CDR1 MDHEN, CDR2 SYDVKM. The CDR3 is made up of 18 amino acids. The trim removed 5 bases at V and 5 bases at J, leaving 18 bases unmatched. Here the CDR3 reads CASSLPSVGLADHNEQFF. The CDR3 DNA reads TGTGCCAGCAGTCTCCCCTCAGTGGGGCTAGCGGACCACAATGAGCAGTTCTTC.

This rearrangement joins TRBV7-9 to TRBJ2-5, with unresolved D. Germline assignment: CDR1 SEHNR and CDR2 FQNEAQ (reference sequence). This CDR3 is built from 16 residues. V lost 4 bases and J lost 2, with 17 bases in between. The CDR3 nucleotides are TGTGCCAGCAGCTCCCCCCCCGGACGTACACAAGAGACCCAGTACTTC. This encodes CASSSPPGRTQETQYF.

The chain recombines TRBV25-1 with TRBJ2-7; D possibly uses TRBD1 or TRBD2 (5 bases each). Germline-derived CDR1 and CDR2 are MGHDK and SYGVNS. The CDR3 runs to 15 residues. Trimming stripped 2 bases from V and 0 bases from J, with 11 bases between. The CDR3 is CASSEGSGSSYEQYF. The DNA of the CDR3 is TGTGCCAGCAGTGAAGGGTCAGGGAGCTCCTACGAGCAGTACTTC.

The chain couples TRBV7-9 to TRBJ1-2; possibly TRBD1 for D (6 bases). Germline lookup yields CDR1 SEHNR and CDR2 FQNEAQ (reference sequence). The CDR3 is made up of 12 amino acids. V lost 8 bases and J 6 bases, leaving 13 bases between the germline ends. This CDR3 reads CASAWGADGYTF. Written as DNA, the CDR3 is TGTGCCAGCGCCTGGGGGGCGGATGGCTACACCTTC. Variable domain in full (rest from reference TRBV7-9 and TRBJ1-2): DTGVSQNPRHKITKRGQNVTFRCDPISEHNRLYWYRQTLGQGPEFLTYFQNEAQLEKSRLLSDRFSAERPKGSFSTLEIQRTEQGDSAMYLCASAWGADGYTFGSGTRLTVV.

This clone was observed a few times. The CDR3 nucleotides are TGTGCCAGCAGCTTAACTAGCGGATCGAACACCGGGGAGCTGTTTTTT. Protein product: CASSLTSGSNTGELFF. The chain carries TRBV7-3 and TRBJ2-2; possibly TRBD2 for D (6 bases). V was clipped by 0 bases and J by 0 bases, with 8 bases between them. CDR3 length: 16 amino acids. CDR1 and CDR2 (germline): SGHTA, FQGTGA.

This CDR3 reads CASSSGLAGGSSSYEQYF. The CDR3 coding sequence is TGTGCCAGCAGCTCGGGACTAGCGGGAGGTTCTTCCTCCTACGAGCAGTACTTC. The J gene is TRBJ2-7, the V gene TRBV7-9, with 15 bases aligning to TRBD2. The germline V gene has CDR1 SEHNR and CDR2 FQNEAQ (reference sequence). CDR3 length equals 18 residues. V gave up 4 bases and J gave up 0 bases; unmatched junction bases: 7. Together with reference TRBV7-9 and TRBJ2-7, the CDR3 gives the full variable domain: DTGVSQNPRHKITKRGQNVTFRCDPISEHNRLYWYRQTLGQGPEFLTYFQNEAQLEKSRLLSDRFSAERPKGSFSTLEIQRTEQGDSAMYLCASSSGLAGGSSSYEQYFGPGTRLTVT.

CDR3 region: CASSRGPKRTTNEKLFF. The CDR3 DNA reads TGTGCCAGCAGCAGGGGCCCTAAGAGAACAACTAATGAAAAACTGTTTTTT. The chain couples TRBV9 to TRBJ1-4; maybe TRBD1 (5 bases). The germline V gene has CDR1 SGDLS and CDR2 YYNGEE. The CDR3 runs to 17 residues. V was trimmed by 4 bases and J by 0 bases, leaving 16 bases between them. Combining the CDR3 with reference TRBV9 and TRBJ1-4 gives the whole variable domain DSGVTQTPKHLITATGQRVTLRCSPRSGDLSVYWYQQSLDQGLQFLIQYYNGEERAKGNILERFSAQQFPDLHSELNLSSLELGDSALYFCASSRGPKRTTNEKLFFGSGTQLSVL.

The chain recombines TRBV5-8 with TRBJ1-1, with unresolved D. This CDR3 region has 11 residues. V was trimmed by 5 bases and J by 11 bases, leaving 13 bases between them. CDR1 is SGHTS and CDR2 is YDEGEE in the germline V gene. CDR3 DNA sequence: TGTGCCAGCAGGCTCGGGATTAATGCTTTCTTT. This gives the protein CASRLGINAFF.

Turning to this clone: This CDR3 is also generated by other DNA sequences in the sample. This chain links TRBV6-5 with TRBJ2-1; a possible D gene is TRBD2 (5 bases). With 4 bases removed from V and 8 bases from J, the gap between germline ends came to 12 bases. From germline, CDR1 is MNHEY and CDR2 SVGAGI. This CDR3 is built from 13 residues. DNA of the CDR3: TGTGCCAGCAGTTCACTGACCGGGGATGAGCAGTTCTTC. Amino acid sequence: CASSSLTGDEQFF.

A word on this clone: One junction end does not reproduce the germline sequence, and a read error may be involved. The chain recombines TRBV7-9 with TRBJ1-2; D gene unclear. This CDR3 has 14 residues. Germline loops: CDR1 SEHNR, CDR2 FQNEAQ (reference sequence). The CDR3 nucleotides are TGTGTCAGCAGCTTAGCGCCCGGGAACTATGGCTACACCTTC. Encoded protein: CVSSLAPGNYGYTF.